Included here is one TCR beta chain sequence, with context. Its target is not known. PCR amplification relied on 60 Vbeta primers (plus 13 Jbeta primers). Generated by immunoSEQ multiplex PCR, the TCRdb table keeps only in-frame clones and is missing some. The sample has around 150,000 clones; roughly three quarters are singletons. The sample belongs to a study of cytomegalovirus exposure and HLA in healthy donors. The CDR3 runs 16 residues. Germline V gene lookup returns CDR1 KGHSH and CDR2 LQKENI. Trimming took 4 bases from V and 5 from J; bases not matched to a gene: 7. The study's findings and limits: Through in vitro validation, three CMV-associated chains were shown to be specific for CMV antigens.

At sampling all donors were nominally healthy, likely with unrecorded immune exposures. The rearrangement uses TRBV18 and TRBJ2-5, with 13 bases fitting TRBD2. The clonotype was recovered from a man aged 25 to 45 in good health and CMV-seronegative. Sample: PBMCs. DNA of the CDR3: TGTGCCAGCTCACAACAGACTAGCGGGAGGCGGGAGACCCAGTACTTC. Translation: CASSQQTSGRRETQYF.